This T cell receptor beta chain stems from a study of lymphopenia after photon versus proton radiotherapy. Using immunoSEQ multiplex PCR, the repertoire was profiled, and TCRdb retains in-frame clones only, with some absent. This table holds 55,000 to 70,000 clones, around 90% found once. In germline, CDR1 is MNHEY, CDR2 SMNVEV (reference sequence). V gave up 5 bases and J gave up 6 bases; unmatched junction bases: 7. CDR3 length: 13 amino acids. The sample consisted of peripheral blood, taken from a patient treated with photon-based radiotherapy. This chain uses TRBV27 with TRBJ2-7; 7 bases align to TRBD2. The TCR was taken from a woman between 40 and 50 years old with cholangiocarcinoma. The CDR3 sequence: CASSPWTGGEQYF. The CDR3 region has the DNA TGTGCCAGCAGTCCATGGACGGGAGGCGAGCAGTACTTC.